Shown below are 11 T cell receptor beta chains from a single sample sequenced in a study of Ad26.COV2.S vaccination and SARS-CoV-2 variants. Sequenced by immunoSEQ multiplex PCR; TCRdb stores in-frame clones only, minus some. The sample has some 400,000 clones, 89% seen once; the top ten hold under 2%. Treatment specified: around 19 received Ad26.COV2.S at low or high dose, single or two shots; about 5 received placebo; per-sample allocation not given. The study sampled participants on day 63 after the first vaccine or placebo injection. The sample in question was peripheral blood, obtained in a trial of Ad26.COV2.S vaccine versus placebo. These receptors originate from a person between 18 and 65 years old who received the Ad26.COV2.S COVID-19 vaccine or a placebo.

As regards this clone: A read error may produce the germline difference seen at one junction end. The CDR3 DNA reads as TGTGCCATCAGTTACAGACTAGCGGGAGAAGGGCAGTTCTTC. Residues: CAISYRLAGEGQFF. The V and J genes are TRBV6-2 or TRBV6-3 and TRBJ2-1; 12 bases are shared with TRBD2. The germline gives CDR1 MNHEY, CDR2 SVGEGT. The CDR3 is made up of 14 amino acids.

The chain has TRBV28 and TRBJ2-1; 7 bases match TRBD1. CDR3 length: 15 amino acids. Germline V gene sequence: CDR1 MDHEN, CDR2 SYDVKM. The V and J ends lost 6 bases and 5 bases, in that order; junction bases with no gene match: 10. CDR3 DNA: TGTGCCAGCAGCACCAAAAGGACAGGAGACAATGAGCAGTTCTTC. Protein sequence: CASSTKRTGDNEQFF.

CDR3 nucleotides: TGTGCCAGCGGACAGGGTGGAAAGACCCAGTACTTC. As protein: CASGQGGKTQYF. The chain has TRBV6-5 and TRBJ2-5; 8 bases line up with TRBD1. The CDR3 is 12 amino acids. J lost 6 bases, V lost 8 bases, and 5 bases had no gene match. Germline assignment: CDR1 MNHEY and CDR2 SVGAGI.

The chain links TRBV27 to TRBJ2-7; TRBD2 agrees at 7 bases. The CDR3 length is 15 residues. V was clipped by 6 bases and J by 5 bases; unmatched bases: 13. Germline V gene lookup returns CDR1 MNHEY and CDR2 SMNVEV (reference sequence). CDR3 sequence (DNA): TGTGCCAGCAGCCCCATAGGCGGGGGTAGAGACGAGCAGTACTTC. Its protein product is CASSPIGGGRDEQYF.

The chain has TRBV5-6 and TRBJ2-7; 12 bases match TRBD2. The CDR3 has 15 residues. CDR1 is SGHDT, CDR2 YYEEEE, per germline. V trimming: 0 bases; J trimming: 6 bases; junction bases outside the gene matches: 4. For the CDR3, the DNA is TGTGCCAGCAGCTTGGTGTCTAGCGGGAGGGTCGAGCAGTACTTC. Translated, it gives CASSLVSSGRVEQYF.

This clone was seen once. The chain is built from TRBV7-3 and TRBJ2-1, with D maybe TRBD2 (7 bases). Germline-derived CDR1 and CDR2 are SGHTA and FQGTGA. Trimming shortened V by 5 bases and J by 4 bases, and 21 bases separated the two germline ends. The CDR3 is 17 residues long. The CDR3 sequence: CASSRGGGGVFYNEQFF. The CDR3 DNA reads TGTGCCAGCAGCAGGGGAGGGGGAGGGGTGTTTTACAATGAGCAGTTCTTC.

This chain uses TRBV6-5 with TRBJ2-7; TRBD2 agrees at 13 bases. The CDR3 extends over 14 amino acids. From germline, CDR1 is MNHEY and CDR2 SVGAGI. The V and J ends lost 7 bases and 6 bases, in that order; junction bases with no gene match: 6. The CDR3 DNA sequence: TGTGCCAGCATTGGGACTAGCGGGACGTCCGAGCAGTACTTC. Amino acids: CASIGTSGTSEQYF.

The V call is TRBV6-5, the J call TRBJ1-3; TRBD1 is a possible D gene (5 bases). The CDR3 has 15 residues. Germline lookup yields CDR1 MNHEY and CDR2 SVGAGI. Trimming removed 6 bases at V and 0 bases at J, with 12 bases between. The CDR3 bases are TGTGCCAGCAGGGCGGACACTTCCTCTGGAAACACCATATATTTT. It translates to CASRADTSSGNTIYF.

The rearrangement links TRBV27 to TRBJ2-3, with TRBD2 matching 11 bases. Per the germline V gene, CDR1 is MNHEY and CDR2 is SMNVEV (reference sequence). Germline trimming cut 6 bases from V and 2 bases from J; bases unmatched to any gene: 10. The CDR3 is 17 residues long. The CDR3 DNA sequence: TGTGCCAGCAGCTTCTCGGCGGGACTAGCGGTCACAGATACGCAGTATTTT. Translating gives CASSFSAGLAVTDTQYF.

This clone was observed a few times. V and J are TRBV5-5 and TRBJ1-4; no definite D call. V gave up 3 bases and J gave up 0 bases, with 9 bases separating them. This CDR3 spans 15 amino acids. Germline V gene lookup returns CDR1 SGHKS and CDR2 YYEKEE (reference sequence). The CDR3, as DNA: TGTGCCAGCAGCTCCCTGGCCGCAACTAATGAAAAACTGTTTTTT. This gives the protein CASSSLAATNEKLFF.

J is TRBJ1-5 and V is TRBV9; D not certain. V dropped 2 bases and J dropped 3 bases, with 9 bases sitting between them. CDR1 SGDLS and CDR2 YYNGEE come from the germline V gene. The CDR3 totals 14 residues. The CDR3 nucleotides are TGTGCCAGCAGCGTTTGGACGGACAATCAGCCCCAGCATTTT. Translation: CASSVWTDNQPQHF.